What follows are 5 T cell receptor beta chains derived from one specimen sequenced in a study of T-cell memory formation after mild COVID-19. TCRdb re-analysed the 5' RACE reads in MiXCR, keeping a single row per CDR3 protein. The profile shows about 150,000 distinct CDR3 sequences, about 14% of them singletons. The sequencing input was PBMCs or a T cell subset sorted from them (not recorded which). Every receptor here comes from an adult woman who had mild COVID-19 (a few samples of this study predate the infection). Cell type and time point are not known.

V is TRBV7-9 and J is TRBJ2-7; 8 bases are a match to TRBD1. V lost 8 bases, J lost 2 bases, and 14 bases stayed unmatched. This CDR3 spans 16 amino acids. The germline V gene has CDR1 SEHNR and CDR2 FQNEAQ (reference sequence). CDR3 DNA: TGTGCCAGCGCTACCCAGGGGGCAGGGGTACCCTACGAGCAGTACTTC. This codes for CASATQGAGVPYEQYF.

V gene TRBV4-3 combines with J gene TRBJ2-1, with 12 bases aligning to TRBD2. This CDR3 contains 16 residues. Per the germline V gene, CDR1 is LGHNA and CDR2 is YSLEER. V shed 7 bases, J shed 0 bases, and the junction held 4 bases outside the gene matches. This chain's CDR3 is CASTSSGRASYNEQFF. The DNA for the CDR3 is TGCGCCAGCACCTCTAGCGGGAGGGCCTCCTACAATGAGCAGTTCTTC.

The chain's CDR3 is CASSAGQQNTEAFF. In DNA form, the CDR3 reads TGCGCCAGCAGCGCGGGACAGCAGAACACTGAAGCTTTCTTT. V and J are TRBV5-1 and TRBJ1-1, with TRBD1 identical over 7 bases. V lost 4 bases to trimming and J lost 1 base; unmatched junction nucleotides: 4. Germline V lookup: CDR1 SGHRS, CDR2 YFSETQ. CDR3 size: 14 residues.

The chain joins TRBV6-6 to TRBJ1-3; maybe TRBD1 (5 bases). CDR3 length: 15 residues. The V end was cut by 6 bases, the J end by 4 bases, with 16 bases between. Germline V gene lookup returns CDR1 MNHNY and CDR2 SVGAGI (reference sequence). CDR3 in amino acids: CASSSTVTAGNTIYF. CDR3 bases: TGTGCCAGCAGCTCTACTGTGACAGCAGGAAACACCATATATTTT.

The chain carries TRBV11-2 and TRBJ2-1; D unresolved. Germline V gene data show CDR1 as SGHAT and CDR2 as FQNNGV. V was trimmed by 5 bases and J by 0 bases, leaving 8 bases between them. This CDR3 contains 14 residues. The CDR3, as DNA: TGTGCCAGCAGCCTGCATCACTCCTACAATGAGCAGTTCTTC. It is translated as CASSLHHSYNEQFF. The full variable domain, rest sourced from reference TRBV11-2 and TRBJ2-1, is EAGVAQSPRYKIIEKRQSVAFWCNPISGHATLYWYQQILGQGPKLLIQFQNNGVVDDSQLPKDRFSAERLKGVDSTLKIQPAKLEDSAVYLCASSLHHSYNEQFFGPGTRLTVL.